This TCR beta chain was sequenced for a study of OX40 agonist ivuxolimab in advanced cancers. At the level of the study: Patient treatment consisted of intravenous ivuxolimab administration every 2 weeks at 0.01 to 10 mg/kg. Each dose-escalation patient presented with hepatocellular carcinoma, melanoma, renal cell or head and neck cancer. A history of anti-PD-1, anti-PD-L1 or anti-CTLA-4 therapy was acceptable, and over 30% had some.

The germline V gene encodes CDR1 KGHSH and CDR2 LQKENI. This CDR3 contains 15 residues. The V gene lost 3 bases and the J gene lost 5 bases, with 11 bases spanning the gap. Clones were read by immunoSEQ multiplex PCR, and TCRdb kept only the in-frame ones, dropping some. The sample yields 65,000 to 95,000 clones, about 80% seen once. The receptor was isolated from an adult with an advanced solid tumor such as melanoma, head and neck, liver or kidney cancer. The chain couples TRBV18 to TRBJ1-6, with a possible D match to TRBD1 (6 bases). Sequenced here: CD4+ or CD8+ T cells sorted from blood, sampled in a trial of the OX40 agonist ivuxolimab. In nucleotides, the CDR3 is TGTGCCAGCTCACCCTCGGGACAAGATAATTCACCCCTCCACTTT. The encoded protein is CASSPSGQDNSPLHF. Full variable domain (remainder filled in from reference TRBV18 and TRBJ1-6): NAGVMQNPRHLVRRRGQEARLRCSPMKGHSHVYWYRQLPEEGLKFMVYLQKENIIDESGMPKERFSAEFPKEGPSILRIQQVVRGDSAAYFCASSPSGQDNSPLHFGNGTRLTVT.